Shown below are 30 T cell receptor beta chains from a single sample sequenced in a study of CD8+ T cells in alopecia areata. As the sequencing template, cDNA was produced by extracting RNA and reverse transcribing it. TCRdb's copy holds only in-frame clones and misses some; the assay was immunoSEQ multiplex PCR. There are under 200,000 clones in the sample; around 71% occur only once, and 0.75% to 0.95% lies in the top ten. Treatment noted: oral pan-JAK inhibitor, 5-10 mg twice daily. The sequencing used CD4+ T cells sorted from blood, collected at week 4, from a patient treated with tofacitinib. These receptors originate from a human donor with alopecia areata.

V is TRBV5-1 and J is TRBJ1-1; D perhaps matches TRBD1 (5 bases). This CDR3 spans 15 amino acids. Germline loops: CDR1 SGHRS, CDR2 YFSETQ. Trimming removed 4 bases at V and 3 bases at J, with 16 bases between. The CDR3 here is CASSMTGTRDTEAFF. For the CDR3, the DNA is TGCGCCAGCAGCATGACGGGGACTCGGGACACTGAAGCTTTCTTT.

This rearrangement joins TRBV7-2 to TRBJ1-6; D is unresolved. The CDR3 is 14 amino acids. Looked up from germline, CDR1 is SGHTA and CDR2 is FQGNSA. V was pared by 3 bases and J by 7 bases, with 10 bases between. The CDR3 loop is CASSLGWRNSPLHF. In DNA form, the CDR3 reads TGTGCCAGCAGCTTGGGTTGGCGAAATTCACCCCTCCACTTT. Together with reference TRBV7-2 and TRBJ1-6, the CDR3 gives the full variable domain: GAGVSQSPSNKVTEKGKDVELRCDPISGHTALYWYRQSLGQGLEFLIYFQGNSAPDKSGLPSDRFSAERTGGSVSTLTIQRTQQEDSAVYLCASSLGWRNSPLHFGNGTRLTVT.

This clone was detected once. This chain connects TRBV29-1 to TRBJ2-1; D is undetermined. Germline loops: CDR1 SQVTM, CDR2 ANQGSEA. The CDR3 spans 14 residues. The V end was cut by 7 bases, the J end by 0 bases, with 13 bases between. The chain's CDR3 is CSGRGESSYNEQFF. In DNA form, the CDR3 reads TGCAGCGGGCGAGGTGAGAGCTCCTACAATGAGCAGTTCTTC.

This rearrangement joins TRBV30 to TRBJ1-1; 8 bases match TRBD1. The junction had 8 bases not matched to a gene; V was cut back by 3 bases and J by 5 bases. CDR1 is GTSNPN and CDR2 is SVGIG in the germline V gene (reference sequence). The CDR3 extends over 14 amino acids. CDR3 region: CAWRPDRGRTEAFF. The CDR3 DNA reads as TGTGCCTGGAGACCCGACAGGGGACGTACTGAAGCTTTCTTT. Based on the CDR3 plus reference TRBV30 and TRBJ1-1, the full variable domain is SQTIHQWPATLVQPVGSPLSLECTVEGTSNPNLYWYRQAAGRGLQLLFYSVGIGQISSEVPQNLSASRPQDRQFILSSKKLLLSDSGFYLCAWRPDRGRTEAFFGQGTRLTVV.

There are a few counts of this clone. The genes are TRBV29-1 and TRBJ2-1; D is unclear. From germline, CDR1 is SQVTM and CDR2 ANQGSEA. The CDR3 sequence is 11 residues long. The ends were cut back, 3 bases at V and 7 bases at J, with 7 bases in the middle. The CDR3, as DNA: TGCAGCGTTGATAACCTAAATGAGCAGTTCTTC. It is translated as CSVDNLNEQFF.

The rearrangement uses TRBV6-5 and TRBJ2-7; perhaps TRBD2 as D (6 bases). Per the germline V gene, CDR1 is MNHEY and CDR2 is SVGAGI. The CDR3 is 16 residues long. V dropped 0 bases and J dropped 3 bases, with 15 bases sitting between them. CDR3 DNA: TGTGCCAGCAGTTACTCGTCAGGGACTCCCTACTACGAGCAGTACTTC. Encoded protein: CASSYSSGTPYYEQYF.

The V and J genes are TRBV6-5 and TRBJ1-3; 9 bases are a match to TRBD1. The J segment lost 1 base and the V segment lost 0 bases, leaving 1 base of the junction unmatched. The CDR3 has 16 residues. CDR1 is MNHEY, CDR2 SVGAGI, per germline. The CDR3 nucleotides read TGTGCCAGCAGTTACTCAGGGACAGGGTCTGGAAACACCATATATTTT. This sequence encodes CASSYSGTGSGNTIYF.

Concerning this clone itself: Other nucleotide sequences in the sample specify the same CDR3. This chain links TRBV30 with TRBJ2-2; D unresolved. Per the germline V gene, CDR1 is GTSNPN and CDR2 is SVGIG (reference sequence). The CDR3 runs 11 residues. V was shortened by 1 base and J by 7 bases, with 4 bases between the two germline ends. DNA of the CDR3: TGTGCCTGGAGTGGAGGCGGGGAGCTGTTTTTT. Translation: CAWSGGGELFF.

This clone was observed once. The chain has TRBV5-6 and TRBJ1-6, with 8 positions matching TRBD1. Germline values: CDR1 SGHDT, CDR2 YYEEEE. The CDR3 length is 14 residues. V gave up 4 bases and J gave up 7 bases; unmatched junction bases: 4. This CDR3 is CASSRDRGNSPLHF. DNA for the CDR3: TGTGCCAGCAGCAGAGACAGGGGCAATTCACCCCTCCACTTT.

The rearrangement uses TRBV30 and TRBJ2-4; TRBD2 is a possible D gene (5 bases). Trimming shortened V by 1 base and J by 0 bases, and 10 bases separated the two germline ends. The CDR3 runs to 15 residues. The germline gives CDR1 GTSNPN, CDR2 SVGIG (reference sequence). As DNA, the CDR3 is TGTGCCTGGAGTGGAGGGCGGCTAGCCAAAAACATTCAGTACTTC. Translation gives CAWSGGRLAKNIQYF.

The chain joins TRBV7-2 to TRBJ1-5, with a weak D call TRBD1 (5 bases). V dropped 6 bases and J dropped 5 bases, with 20 bases sitting between them. Germline V lookup: CDR1 SGHTA, CDR2 FQGNSA. CDR3 size: 16 residues. The CDR3 nucleotides are TGTGCCAGCAGTCCCATCGCAGGGCCCCGGGATCAGCCCCAGCATTTT. As protein: CASSPIAGPRDQPQHF.

This clone was seen more than once but under ten times. This chain connects TRBV25-1 to TRBJ1-6; 8 bases agree with TRBD1. CDR1 and CDR2 from the germline V gene are MGHDK and SYGVNS. V gave up 4 bases and J gave up 7 bases; unmatched junction bases: 9. CDR3 length: 16 amino acids. DNA of the CDR3: TGTGCCAGCAGTGGAATTAACAGGGGGTGGAATTCACCCCTCCACTTT. Protein sequence: CASSGINRGWNSPLHF.

The chain is built from TRBV10-3 and TRBJ1-1, with 8 bases that match TRBD1. The V gene's germline CDR1 is ENHRY and CDR2 SYGVKD. This CDR3 region has 17 residues. V dropped 6 bases and J dropped 6; count of bases not matched to a gene: 18. This CDR3 is CAISGVGQGGLVAEAFF. The CDR3 region has the DNA TGTGCCATCAGCGGCGTCGGACAGGGAGGACTAGTCGCTGAAGCTTTCTTT.

The V gene is TRBV15, the J gene TRBJ1-4; D unclear. CDR3 length: 13 amino acids. V was clipped by 6 bases and J by 2 bases, with 7 bases between them. CDR1 is LNHNV, CDR2 YYDKDF, per germline (reference sequence). CDR3 in amino acids: CATSGETNEKLFF. DNA for the CDR3: TGTGCCACCAGTGGGGAGACTAATGAAAAACTGTTTTTT. Using reference TRBV15 and TRBJ1-4 for the parts outside the CDR3, the full variable domain is DAMVIQNPRYQVTQFGKPVTLSCSQTLNHNVMYWYQQKSSQAPKLLFHYYDKDFNNEADTPDNFQSRRPNTSFCFLDIRSPGLGDTAMYLCATSGETNEKLFFGSGTQLSVL.

This chain links TRBV9 with TRBJ2-7, with D unclear. Trimming took 1 base from V and 0 from J, leaving 8 bases between them. CDR1 and CDR2 from the germline V gene are SGDLS and YYNGEE. The CDR3 is made up of 14 amino acids. The CDR3 reads CASSVSAGSYEQYF. The CDR3 DNA reads as TGTGCCAGCAGCGTATCGGCCGGCTCCTACGAGCAGTACTTC.

In this sample, this clone turned up a few times. The chain recombines TRBV7-2 with TRBJ1-2; D perhaps matches TRBD1 (5 bases). Germline CDR1 reads SGHTA; CDR2 reads FQGNSA. Trimming pared 5 bases from V and 4 bases from J, leaving 14 bases between. The CDR3 contains 14 residues. The CDR3 DNA sequence: TGTGCCAGCAGCGCCCCCAGGGACGGCTATGGCTACACCTTC. This gives the protein CASSAPRDGYGYTF.

This clone was seen a few times. V gene TRBV27 combines with J gene TRBJ1-2; D gene unclear. V shed 2 bases and J shed 0 bases, with 4 bases lying between them. The CDR3 loop spans 13 amino acids. The germline V gene encodes CDR1 MNHEY and CDR2 SMNVEV (reference sequence). The DNA for the CDR3 is TGTGCCAGCAGTTTACCCCCTAACTATGGCTACACCTTC. This codes for CASSLPPNYGYTF.

The V call is TRBV5-4, the J call TRBJ1-1; no clear D gene. V lost 0 bases to trimming and J lost 1 base, with 7 bases between them. CDR3 length: 14 amino acids. The germline gives CDR1 SGHNT, CDR2 YYREEE (reference sequence). CDR3 residues: CASSLGPQNTEAFF. In DNA form, the CDR3 reads TGTGCCAGCAGCTTGGGACCCCAGAACACTGAAGCTTTCTTT.

V and J are TRBV5-1 and TRBJ1-1; 8 bases fit TRBD1. Germline trimming cut 0 bases from V and 1 base from J; bases unmatched to any gene: 2. The germline gives CDR1 SGHRS, CDR2 YFSETQ. The CDR3 has 15 residues. The CDR3 here is CASSLGQGKNTEAFF. CDR3 nucleotide sequence: TGCGCCAGCAGCTTGGGACAGGGGAAGAACACTGAAGCTTTCTTT.

This sequence joins TRBV30 and TRBJ2-3, with 9 bases identical to TRBD2. V gave up 4 bases and J gave up 4 bases; unmatched junction bases: 6. CDR3 length equals 14 residues. Germline V gene lookup returns CDR1 GTSNPN and CDR2 SVGIG (reference sequence). The DNA for the CDR3 is TGTGCCTGGACGCCCGCTAGCGGGGCAGATACGCAGTATTTT. As protein: CAWTPASGADTQYF. The full variable domain, rest sourced from reference TRBV30 and TRBJ2-3, is SQTIHQWPATLVQPVGSPLSLECTVEGTSNPNLYWYRQAAGRGLQLLFYSVGIGQISSEVPQNLSASRPQDRQFILSSKKLLLSDSGFYLCAWTPASGADTQYFGPGTRLTVL.

The chain combines TRBV20-1 with TRBJ1-2; D possibly corresponds to TRBD1 (5 bases). The CDR3 is made up of 11 amino acids. Trimming shortened V by 7 bases and J by 6 bases, and 12 bases separated the two germline ends. Germline V gives CDR1 DFQATT, CDR2 SNEGSKA (reference sequence). CDR3 amino acids: CSGRRGDGYTF. The CDR3 region has the DNA TGCAGTGGGCGGAGGGGAGATGGCTACACCTTC.

The chain is built from TRBV2 and TRBJ2-5; D perhaps matches TRBD2 (6 bases). Deletions cut 8 bases from V and 5 bases from J, with 18 bases between. The germline V gene encodes CDR1 SNHLY and CDR2 FYNNEI. The CDR3 is 14 residues long. The CDR3 reads CASQPGTGEETQYF. In nucleotides, the CDR3 is TGTGCCAGCCAACCTGGGACTGGAGAGGAGACCCAGTACTTC.

The CDR3 sequence is CASSIDSGRETQYF. CDR3 coding DNA: TGTGCCAGTAGTATAGATTCGGGTCGGGAGACCCAGTACTTC. This chain joins TRBV19 and TRBJ2-5; D gene uncertain. V lost 0 bases and J 5 bases, leaving 10 bases between the germline ends. Looked up from germline, CDR1 is LNHDA and CDR2 is SQIVND (reference sequence). The CDR3 runs 14 residues.

This chain links TRBV30 with TRBJ1-3; D is uncertain. The CDR3 runs 11 residues. Trimming took off 5 bases at V and 2 bases at J, with 4 bases between the two ends. Germline V CDR1 and CDR2: GTSNPN, SVGIG (reference sequence). CDR3 sequence reads: CAWGTGNTIYF. CDR3 coding DNA: TGTGCCTGGGGGACTGGAAACACCATATATTTT.

The J gene is TRBJ1-2, the V gene TRBV9, with 7 bases that match TRBD1. Germline CDR1 SGDLS, CDR2 YYNGEE. V trimming: 2 bases; J trimming: 6 bases; junction bases outside the gene matches: 10. The CDR3 length is 15 residues. CDR3 nucleotide sequence: TGTGCCAGCAGCGTCGCCGTGACAGGGATGGATGGCTACACCTTC. It codes for CASSVAVTGMDGYTF.

This clone was picked up a small number of times. The genes are TRBV6-1 and TRBJ1-3; no clear D gene. V was trimmed by 5 bases and J by 0 bases, leaving 11 bases between them. CDR3 length: 15 residues. Germline V gene data show CDR1 as MNHNS and CDR2 as SASEGT. As DNA, the CDR3 is TGTGCCAGCAGTAGCGGCGGATTCTCTGGAAACACCATATATTTT. Its protein product is CASSSGGFSGNTIYF.

The J gene is TRBJ2-4, the V gene TRBV11-2; perhaps TRBD2 as D (7 bases). Between the trimmed V and J ends, which lost 4 bases and 8 bases, there was a span of 21 bases. CDR3 size: 16 residues. Looked up from germline, CDR1 is SGHAT and CDR2 is FQNNGV. The CDR3 DNA is TGTGCCAGCAGCTCCTTACCGGCGGGGGCTGGGGACATTCAGTACTTC. This translates into CASSSLPAGAGDIQYF.

CDR3 in DNA: TGTGCCAGCAGGGGTCCGGGGGATACGCAGTATTTT. The encoded protein is CASRGPGDTQYF. The V call is TRBV27, the J call TRBJ2-3; TRBD2 is a possible D gene (5 bases). Looked up from germline, CDR1 is MNHEY and CDR2 is SMNVEV (reference sequence). The CDR3 loop spans 12 amino acids. V lost 6 bases and J lost 6, with 10 bases in between.

This clone has a single count. The V call is TRBV5-6, the J call TRBJ1-2; no clear D. The CDR3 extends over 13 amino acids. Looked up from germline, CDR1 is SGHDT and CDR2 is YYEEEE. V was clipped by 0 bases and J by 0 bases, with 3 bases between them. The DNA for the CDR3 is TGTGCCAGCAGCTTGGTGGCTAACTATGGCTACACCTTC. It yields the protein CASSLVANYGYTF.

The chain recombines TRBV2 with TRBJ1-4, with no clear D. V lost 6 bases, J lost 8 bases, and 7 bases lay in between. This CDR3 spans 11 amino acids. CDR1 is SNHLY, CDR2 FYNNEI, per germline. The CDR3 bases are TGTGCCAGCAGGGGCAACGAAAAACTGTTTTTT. Translating gives CASRGNEKLFF.